The rows below give T cell receptor beta chains drawn from one sample of a study of cytomegalovirus exposure and HLA in healthy donors. The table came from immunoSEQ multiplex PCR; TCRdb's copy has only in-frame clones and leaves some out. In the table there are some 54,000 clones, around 70% of which are singletons. Specimen: PBMCs. These receptors all stem from a man younger than 30 in good health and CMV-seronegative. Both conserved end residues are part of each CDR3. Each record gives: D gene, J gene, clone size, V gene, CDR3 DNA, CDR3 protein. D genes are given only for firm matches. Clone size is stated in some rows and not others, as once, few, many or a class when expanded.

>TRBD1|TRBJ2-7|-|TRBV6-5
TGTGCCAGCAGAGGCTCGACAGGGCCCTACGAGCAGTACTTC
CASRGSTGPYEQYF
>TRBD2|TRBJ2-7|-|TRBV4-1
TGCGCCAGCAGCCAAGGAGCGGGAGCGGCCTACGAGCAGTACTTC
CASSQGAGAAYEQYF
>-|TRBJ2-7|few|TRBV6-1
TGTGCCAGCAGGTTATACGAGCAGTACTTC
CASRLYEQYF
>-|TRBJ1-2|-|TRBV29-1
TGCAGCGTTGGGGAGGAACACTACACCTTC
CSVGEEHYTF
>-|TRBJ2-7|-|TRBV6-1
TGTGCCAGCAGCCGTATATTGCGGGGACCCTACGAGCAGTACTTC
CASSRILRGPYEQYF
>-|TRBJ2-7|-|TRBV5-4
TGTGCCAGCAGCTTGGCGCAGGGGGGCTACGAGCAGTACTTC
CASSLAQGGYEQYF
>TRBD2|TRBJ2-1|-|TRBV9
TGTGCCAGCAGCTCGGGAGGGGGGTCCTACAATGAGCAGTTCTTC
CASSSGGGSYNEQFF
>-|TRBJ1-1|-|TRBV7-2
TGTGCCAGCAGCTTATCACTGCCGAACACTGAAGCTTTCTTT
CASSLSLPNTEAFF
>TRBD1|TRBJ2-7|-|TRBV4-3
TGCGCCAGCAGCCCTGGGACAGGGGCTACCTACGAGCAGTACTTC
CASSPGTGATYEQYF
>-|TRBJ2-7|-|TRBV5-1
TGCGCCAGCAGCTTGTCGTCCTACGAGCAGTACTTC
CASSLSSYEQYF
>-|TRBJ1-5|-|TRBV15
TGTGCCACCAGCAGAAAAGGGGATCATAGCAATCAGCCCCAGCATTTT
CATSRKGDHSNQPQHF
>TRBD1|TRBJ1-1|-|TRBV9
TGTGCCAGCAGCGACGGAGGGACAGGGCTGAACACTGAAGCTTTCTTT
CASSDGGTGLNTEAFF
>-|TRBJ1-1|-|TRBV15
TGTGCCACCAGCTGGCAGGTACAGGGTAAGACTGAAGCTTTCTTT
CATSWQVQGKTEAFF
>TRBD1|TRBJ1-5|-|TRBV5-1
TGCGCCAGCAGCTTGGGACAGGGGGTGCAGCCCCAGCATTTT
CASSLGQGVQPQHF
>TRBD2|TRBJ2-1|-|TRBV4-1
TGCGCCAGCAGCCAAGACTTCGGGGGGAGCTCCTACAATGAGCAGTTCTTC
CASSQDFGGSSYNEQFF
>-|TRBJ2-3|-|TRBV4-2
TGTGCCAGCAGCCTGACGGGACTCACTACGAACACAGATACGCAGTATTTT
CASSLTGLTTNTDTQYF
>-|TRBJ2-5|-|TRBV29-1
TGCAGCGTTGTGGGGGGTCGGGCAGAGACCCAGTACTTC
CSVVGGRAETQYF
>-|TRBJ2-3|-|TRBV30
TGTGCCTGGAGTGGAGGGGGTGAGGGGGATACGCAGTATTTT
CAWSGGGEGDTQYF
>-|TRBJ2-1|-|TRBV28
TGTGCCAGCAGAACTAGCAGAGACTCCTACAATGAGCAGTTCTTC
CASRTSRDSYNEQFF
>-|TRBJ1-5|-|TRBV2
TGTGCCAGCAAGGTTGGGTCAGGGGACCAGCCCCAGCATTTT
CASKVGSGDQPQHF
>TRBD1|TRBJ2-7|-|TRBV28
TGTGCCAGCTTTAGCGGGACAGGGGATCCCTCCGAGCAGTACTTC
CASFSGTGDPSEQYF
>-|TRBJ2-5|-|TRBV6-5
TGTGCCAGCAGTTACCTCGGGACAAAAGAAGCGACCCAGTACTTC
CASSYLGTKEATQYF
>TRBD1|TRBJ1-6|-|TRBV5-1
TGCGCCAGCAGCTTCTCAGAGACAGGGGCTAATTCACCCCTCCACTTT
CASSFSETGANSPLHF
>TRBD1|TRBJ1-5|-|TRBV7-2
TGTGCCAGCAGCGGACAGGGTTTCAGTCAGCCCCAGCATTTT
CASSGQGFSQPQHF
>-|TRBJ1-4|once|TRBV5-4
TGTGCCAGCAGCTCCGAGGCCGCAACTAATGAAAAACTGTTTTTT
CASSSEAATNEKLFF
>-|TRBJ2-5|-|TRBV28
TGTGCCAGCACCCACAGGGAGGGGAGAGAGACCCAGTACTTC
CASTHREGRETQYF
>TRBD1|TRBJ1-6|-|TRBV28
TGTGCCAGCAGTGGACAGGCGAGCTCCTATAATTCACCCCTCCACTTT
CASSGQASSYNSPLHF
>TRBD2|TRBJ2-1|few|TRBV6-5
TGTGCCAGCAGTTTCTACCTGGGACTAGCGGGCAATGAGCAGTTCTTC
CASSFYLGLAGNEQFF
>-|TRBJ2-7|-|TRBV28
TGTGCCAGCGGTTCAGGGGTCTACGAGCAGTACTTC
CASGSGVYEQYF
>-|TRBJ2-7|-|TRBV28
TGTGCCAGCAGTTTCAACTTCTACGAGCAGTACTTC
CASSFNFYEQYF
>-|TRBJ2-7|few|TRBV6-5
TGTGCCAGCAGTTACTCCAGGTCAGGGCTTTCCTACGAGCAGTACTTC
CASSYSRSGLSYEQYF
>-|TRBJ2-7|-|TRBV29-1
TGCAGCGCAGGGTCTCCAGGATCCTACGAGCAGTACTTC
CSAGSPGSYEQYF
>TRBD2|TRBJ2-1|-|TRBV10-3
TGTGCCACCAAGGGGACTAGCGGGAGGATCAACAATGAGCAGTTCTTC
CATKGTSGRINNEQFF
>-|TRBJ2-1|-|TRBV6-5
TGTGCCAGCAGTTACTCGACTACCAATGAGCAGTTCTTC
CASSYSTTNEQFF
>TRBD1|TRBJ1-1|-|TRBV30
TGTGCCTGGAGTACAGGGGTCGACACTGAAGCTTTCTTT
CAWSTGVDTEAFF
>TRBD1|TRBJ1-2|-|TRBV7-9
TGTGCCAGCAGCCCAGGGACAGGGGCATATGGCTACACCTTC
CASSPGTGAYGYTF
>-|TRBJ2-7|few|TRBV7-2
TGTGCCAGCAGCAGGAGCGGGTTTGACGAGCAGTACTTC
CASSRSGFDEQYF
>-|TRBJ1-2|-|TRBV2
TGTGCCAGCAGTGAAGTCTCTGGCTACACCTTC
CASSEVSGYTF
>TRBD2|TRBJ2-1|-|TRBV30
TGTGCCTGGAGTCCAATCGGACTAGCCGCTTCCTACAATGAGCAGTTCTTC
CAWSPIGLAASYNEQFF
>-|TRBJ1-1|-|TRBV7-2
TGTGCCAGCAGCTCAGCGGCGTCGGGATTCGGGACTGAAGCTTTCTTT
CASSSAASGFGTEAFF